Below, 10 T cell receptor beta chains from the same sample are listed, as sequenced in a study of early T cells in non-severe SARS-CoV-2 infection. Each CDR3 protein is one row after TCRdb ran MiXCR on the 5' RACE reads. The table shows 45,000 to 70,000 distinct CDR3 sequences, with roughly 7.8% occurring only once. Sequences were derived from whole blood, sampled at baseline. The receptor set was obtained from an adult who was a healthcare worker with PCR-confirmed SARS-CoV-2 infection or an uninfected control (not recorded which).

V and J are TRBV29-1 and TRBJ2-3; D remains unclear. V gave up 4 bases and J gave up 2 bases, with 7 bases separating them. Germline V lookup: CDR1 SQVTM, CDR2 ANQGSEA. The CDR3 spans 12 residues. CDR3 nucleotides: TGCAGCGTTGGTGGTGACACAGATACGCAGTATTTT. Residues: CSVGGDTDTQYF.

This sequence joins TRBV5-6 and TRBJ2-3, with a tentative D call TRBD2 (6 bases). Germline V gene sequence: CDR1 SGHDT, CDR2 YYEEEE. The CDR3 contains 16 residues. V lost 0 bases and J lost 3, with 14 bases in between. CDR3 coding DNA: TGTGCCAGCAGCTTGGTTTCAGGGAGGAGAACAGATACGCAGTATTTT. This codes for CASSLVSGRRTDTQYF.

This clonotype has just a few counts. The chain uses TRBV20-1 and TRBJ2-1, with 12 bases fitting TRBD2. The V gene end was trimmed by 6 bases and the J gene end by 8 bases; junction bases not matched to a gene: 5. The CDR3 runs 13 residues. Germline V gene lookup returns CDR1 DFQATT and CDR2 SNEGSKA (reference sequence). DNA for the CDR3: TGCAGTGCACGGACTAGCGGGATAGATGAGCAGTTCTTC. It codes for CSARTSGIDEQFF.

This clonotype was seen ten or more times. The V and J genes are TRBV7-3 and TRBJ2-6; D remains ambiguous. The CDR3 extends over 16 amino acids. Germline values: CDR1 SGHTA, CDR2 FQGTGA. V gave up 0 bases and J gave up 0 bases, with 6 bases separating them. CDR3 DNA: TGTGCCAGCAGCTTAACGTCGGGCTCTGGGGCCAACGTCCTGACTTTC. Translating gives CASSLTSGSGANVLTF.

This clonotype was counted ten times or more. In nucleotides, the CDR3 is TGTGCCAGCAGCCAAGGCTCAGAAGCCTACGAGCAGTACTTC. Translated: CASSQGSEAYEQYF. This chain links TRBV3-1 with TRBJ2-7, with no clear D. CDR1 LGHDT and CDR2 YNNKEL come from the germline V gene (reference sequence). This CDR3 spans 14 amino acids. Trimming cost V 1 base and J 2 bases, with 9 bases left between them.

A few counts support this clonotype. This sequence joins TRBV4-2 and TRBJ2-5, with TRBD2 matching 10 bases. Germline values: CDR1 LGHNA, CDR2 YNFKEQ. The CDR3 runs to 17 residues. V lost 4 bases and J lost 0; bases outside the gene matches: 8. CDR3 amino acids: CASSPSPGLAYQETQYF. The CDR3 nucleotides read TGTGCCAGCAGCCCCAGCCCGGGACTAGCGTACCAAGAGACCCAGTACTTC.

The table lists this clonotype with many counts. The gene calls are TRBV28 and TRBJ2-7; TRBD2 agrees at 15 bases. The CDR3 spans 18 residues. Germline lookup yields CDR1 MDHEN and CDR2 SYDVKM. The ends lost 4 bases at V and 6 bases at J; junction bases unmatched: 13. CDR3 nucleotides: TGTGCCAGCAGTTCCGGACTAGCGGGAGGGCCGAGTCAAGCCGAGCAGTACTTC. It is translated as CASSSGLAGGPSQAEQYF.

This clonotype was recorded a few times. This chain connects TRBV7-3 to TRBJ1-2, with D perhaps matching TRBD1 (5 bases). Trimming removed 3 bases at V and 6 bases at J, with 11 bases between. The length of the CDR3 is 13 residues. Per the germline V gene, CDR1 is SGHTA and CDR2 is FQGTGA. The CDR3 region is CASSFRGGDGYTF. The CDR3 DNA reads TGTGCCAGCAGCTTCCGGGGCGGGGATGGCTACACCTTC.

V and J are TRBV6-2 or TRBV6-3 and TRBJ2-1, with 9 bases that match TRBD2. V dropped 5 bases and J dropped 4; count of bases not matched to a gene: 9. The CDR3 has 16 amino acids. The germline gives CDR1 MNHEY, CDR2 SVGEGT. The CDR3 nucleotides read TGTGCCAGCAGTGGAATGACTAGCGGAATGTACAATGAGCAGTTCTTC. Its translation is CASSGMTSGMYNEQFF.

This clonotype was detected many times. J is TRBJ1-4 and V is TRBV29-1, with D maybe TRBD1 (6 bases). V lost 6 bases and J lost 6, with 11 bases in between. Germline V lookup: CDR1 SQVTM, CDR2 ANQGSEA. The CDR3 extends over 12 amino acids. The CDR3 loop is CSVYREDEKLFF. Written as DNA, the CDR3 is TGCAGCGTCTACAGGGAGGATGAAAAACTGTTTTTT. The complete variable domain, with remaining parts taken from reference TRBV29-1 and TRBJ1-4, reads SAVISQKPSRDICQRGTSLTIQCQVDSQVTMMFWYRQQPGQSLTLIATANQGSEATYESGFVIDKFPISRPNLTFSTLTVSNMSPEDSSIYLCSVYREDEKLFFGSGTQLSVL.